This T cell receptor (beta chain) was obtained from a study of T cell repertoires in cytomegalovirus infection. In this sample, this clonotype turned up a few times. Its cognate antigen is unknown. MiXCR, applied by TCRdb to the reads, yields one record per CDR3 protein. Here the sample spans roughly 700,000 distinct CDR3 sequences, 33% being singletons. The sequence came from a human donor in good health (CMV status not recorded). Some clones in this sample may be carry-over from other donors' samples. This specimen consisted of cultured PBMCs, obtained from culture after CMV antigen stimulation.

Here the CDR3 DNA reads TGTGCCAGCAGTAAATATGTCACCGGGGCCAAAAACATTCAGTACTTC. Translated, it gives CASSKYVTGAKNIQYF. J is TRBJ2-4 and V is TRBV6-1; D is uncertain. CDR3 size: 16 residues. V lost 5 bases to trimming and J lost 1 base, with 15 bases between them. Germline CDR1 and CDR2: MNHNS and SASEGT.